This T cell receptor beta chain comes out of a study of lymphopenia after photon versus proton radiotherapy. Sequencing was performed with immunoSEQ multiplex PCR; in TCRdb, only in-frame clones are kept and a portion is missing. The sample records around 29,000 clones, approximately 90% being singletons. Per the germline V gene, CDR1 is SGHAT and CDR2 is FQNNGV. V lost 5 bases, J lost 9 bases, and 10 bases lay in between. The CDR3 loop spans 11 amino acids. Study findings and constraints: Authors raise, but do not show, better survival with proton therapy.

Turning to this clone: Its specificity is unknown.

The source is a woman aged 55-70 years with cholangiocarcinoma. Some clones in this sample may be carry-over from other donors' samples. Sequenced material: peripheral blood, taken from a patient treated with proton-based radiotherapy. This sequence joins TRBV11-2 and TRBJ1-1; D call uncertain. The CDR3: CASSPAMKAFF. The CDR3 bases are TGTGCCAGCAGCCCGGCCATGAAAGCTTTCTTT.